This TCR beta chain stems from a study of T cell responses to AZD1222 COVID-19 vaccine. TCRdb keeps only in-frame clones here, not all; method: immunoSEQ multiplex PCR. The data contain 120,000 or so clones, roughly 91% of them singletons. The CDR3 sequence is 13 residues long. Looked up from germline, CDR1 is SGHTA and CDR2 is FQGTGA. V lost 5 bases to trimming and J lost 9 bases, with 14 bases between them. In the case of this clone: Its matching antigen is unknown.

Study results and caveats: In all cases, repertoires were sampled only after the peak T cell response.

V usage is TRBV7-3 and J usage is TRBJ2-1; D ambiguous. The TCR comes from an adult who received the AZD1222 COVID-19 vaccine. Sequencing was performed on peripheral blood, taken 28 days after the second AZD1222 dose. CDR3 amino acids: CASSTVLMGEQFF. In DNA form, the CDR3 reads TGTGCCAGCAGCACGGTCTTGATGGGTGAGCAGTTCTTC.